What follows are 22 T cell receptor beta chains derived from one specimen sequenced in a study of T cells in Graves' hyperthyroidism and ophthalmopathy. Researchers amplified the TCR beta CDR3 regions from RNA transcripts. A first-round RT-PCR of the TCR CDR3 used the HTBI primer set. From the multiplex PCR reads, TCRdb called clonotypes with MiXCR, one entry per CDR3 protein. The data hold a few hundred thousand distinct CDR3 sequences, with around a sixth observed a single time. Sequencing used blood. The receptors were sampled from a woman in her twenties or thirties with Graves' hyperthyroidism.

This clonotype was seen ten or more times. The chain recombines TRBV6-1 with TRBJ2-5; tentatively, D is TRBD1 (7 bases). The germline V and J ends were trimmed by 1 base and 4 bases, with 19 bases remaining between them. The CDR3 contains 17 residues. Germline V CDR1 and CDR2: MNHNS, SASEGT. This CDR3 reads CASSEEPTGEDRETQYF. CDR3 nucleotide sequence: TGTGCCAGCAGTGAAGAACCCACAGGGGAGGATCGAGAGACCCAGTACTTC.

The table lists this clonotype with many counts. The chain links TRBV5-1 to TRBJ2-5; possibly TRBD2 for D (6 bases). Trimming took 5 bases from V and 2 from J, leaving 13 bases between them. Germline lookup yields CDR1 SGHRS and CDR2 YFSETQ. This CDR3 spans 14 amino acids. This CDR3 is CASSRGTLQETQYF. In DNA, the CDR3 is TGCGCCAGCAGTCGGGGGACCTTGCAAGAGACCCAGTACTTC.

The rearrangement links TRBV28 to TRBJ2-7, with TRBD1 identical over 7 bases. The CDR3 contains 14 residues. V lost 10 bases to trimming and J lost 4 bases; unmatched junction nucleotides: 13. Germline CDR1 MDHEN, CDR2 SYDVKM. CDR3 loop: CATAPGTVTYEQYF. In DNA, the CDR3 is TGTGCCACCGCGCCCGGGACAGTGACTTACGAGCAGTACTTC.

The V and J genes are TRBV27 and TRBJ1-2, with D perhaps matching TRBD1 (6 bases). Germline CDR1 reads MNHEY; CDR2 reads SMNVEV (reference sequence). Trimming pared 1 base from V and 8 bases from J, leaving 17 bases between. The CDR3 extends over 15 amino acids. CDR3 region: CASSLLGGPLYGYTF. As DNA, the CDR3 is TGTGCCAGCAGTTTATTGGGGGGGCCCTTATACGGCTACACCTTC.

V is TRBV3-1 and J is TRBJ2-7; 9 bases are shared with TRBD1. V dropped 10 bases and J dropped 5; count of bases not matched to a gene: 9. The CDR3 is 13 amino acids. Germline V gene data show CDR1 as LGHDT and CDR2 as YNNKEL (reference sequence). The CDR3 coding sequence is TGTGCCACCTCGACGGACAGGGGCGACGAGCAGTACTTC. Protein sequence: CATSTDRGDEQYF.

The V and J genes are TRBV3-2 and TRBJ2-2. TRBV3-2 is designated a pseudogene. This CDR3 is built from 17 residues. The CDR3, as DNA: TGTGCCAGCAGCCAAGAGACTCTCCACGCGAACACCGGGGAGCTGTTTTTT. This gives the protein CASSQETLHANTGELFF.

In this sample, this clonotype turned up a few times. The chain carries TRBV30 and TRBJ1-1; D is unresolved. The germline V gene encodes CDR1 GTSNPN and CDR2 SVGIG (reference sequence). With 0 bases removed from V and 8 bases from J, the gap between germline ends came to 16 bases. The CDR3 is made up of 14 amino acids. This CDR3 is CAWSVSPMRREAFF. The CDR3 nucleotides are TGTGCCTGGAGTGTATCACCTATGAGGAGAGAAGCTTTCTTT.

This clonotype has ten or more counts. Here the CDR3 reads CSVVGLAFNEQFF. CDR3 nucleotides: TGCAGCGTTGTGGGACTAGCTTTCAATGAGCAGTTCTTC. The rearrangement links TRBV29-1 to TRBJ2-1, with 9 bases that match TRBD2. The V gene end was trimmed by 4 bases and the J gene end by 6 bases; junction bases not matched to a gene: 4. The CDR3 length is 13 residues. The V gene's germline CDR1 is SQVTM and CDR2 ANQGSEA.

The rearrangement uses TRBV7-9 and TRBJ1-5; D gene uncertain. CDR1 is SEHNR and CDR2 is FQNEAQ in the germline V gene (reference sequence). The V end was cut by 4 bases, the J end by 9 bases, with 10 bases between. This CDR3 is 12 amino acids long. The DNA for the CDR3 is TGTGCCAGCAGCTCCGGGGTTTGGCCCCAGCATTTT. It yields the protein CASSSGVWPQHF. Full variable domain (outside the CDR3, taken from reference TRBV7-9 and TRBJ1-5): DTGVSQNPRHKITKRGQNVTFRCDPISEHNRLYWYRQTLGQGPEFLTYFQNEAQLEKSRLLSDRFSAERPKGSFSTLEIQRTEQGDSAMYLCASSSGVWPQHFGDGTRLSIL.

The chain combines TRBV4-1 with TRBJ2-1; D perhaps matches TRBD1 (5 bases). Trimming took off 5 bases at V and 8 bases at J, with 13 bases between the two ends. The CDR3 consists of 13 residues. Germline CDR1 reads MGHRA; CDR2 reads YSYEKL. The CDR3 loop is CASSAVRAHEQFF. DNA of the CDR3: TGCGCCAGCAGCGCAGTCAGGGCCCATGAGCAGTTCTTC.

This clonotype was seen a few times. Given the absence of the conserved phenylalanine or tryptophan at the CDR3 end, a read error is likely. This rearrangement joins TRBV7-9 to TRBJ2-7; TRBD2 matches 13 bases. Germline CDR1 SEHNR, CDR2 FQNEAQ (reference sequence). This CDR3 is built from 16 residues. V lost 4 bases, J lost 5 bases, and 8 bases stayed unmatched. The CDR3, as DNA: TGTGCCAGCAGCTCAAAACTAGCGGGAGGGCGGGACGAGCAGTACCTC. This encodes CASSSKLAGGRDEQYL.

The chain carries TRBV20-1 and TRBJ2-3; the match to TRBD2 covers 7 bases. V dropped 5 bases and J dropped 0; count of bases not matched to a gene: 2. Germline CDR1 reads DFQATT; CDR2 reads SNEGSKA (reference sequence). The CDR3 length is 13 residues. CDR3 sequence: CSALAESTDTQYF. DNA of the CDR3: TGCAGTGCTCTAGCGGAAAGCACAGATACGCAGTATTTT.

This clonotype was picked up many times. This chain links TRBV27 with TRBJ2-7; 7 bases align to TRBD2. V dropped 0 bases and J dropped 2; count of bases not matched to a gene: 7. CDR3 size: 16 residues. CDR1 and CDR2 from the germline V gene are MNHEY and SMNVEV (reference sequence). CDR3 sequence (DNA): TGTGCCAGCAGTTTATCAGGAGCGGGAACCACCTACGAGCAGTACTTC. Translation gives CASSLSGAGTTYEQYF.

This clonotype was recorded many times. The V and J genes are TRBV12-3 or TRBV12-4 and TRBJ2-3; 10 bases are shared with TRBD2. V lost 2 bases to trimming and J lost 0 bases; unmatched junction nucleotides: 2. CDR3 length: 16 amino acids. CDR3 nucleotides: TGTGCCAGCAGTTTAACTAGCGGGGCTAGCACAGATACGCAGTATTTT. Translated: CASSLTSGASTDTQYF.

This clonotype has at least ten counts. The chain uses TRBV18 and TRBJ2-5, with TRBD2 as a possible D gene (6 bases). CDR1 is KGHSH, CDR2 LQKENI, per germline. The CDR3 is made up of 14 amino acids. Between the trimmed V and J ends, which lost 4 bases and 0 bases, there was a span of 9 bases. The CDR3 reads CASSRGVNQETQYF. CDR3 bases: TGTGCCAGCTCACGGGGGGTTAACCAAGAGACCCAGTACTTC. Combining the CDR3 with reference TRBV18 and TRBJ2-5 gives the whole variable domain NAGVMQNPRHLVRRRGQEARLRCSPMKGHSHVYWYRQLPEEGLKFMVYLQKENIIDESGMPKERFSAEFPKEGPSILRIQQVVRGDSAAYFCASSRGVNQETQYFGPGTRLLVL.

CDR3 residues: CASRGAGEIYEQYF. The CDR3 DNA sequence: TGTGCCAGCAGGGGAGCGGGAGAGATCTACGAGCAGTACTTC. V and J are TRBV28 and TRBJ2-7, with TRBD2 identical over 8 bases. The CDR3 length is 14 residues. Germline V gene lookup returns CDR1 MDHEN and CDR2 SYDVKM. V was pared by 6 bases and J by 3 bases, with 7 bases of the junction left unmatched.

This clonotype has at least ten counts. The gene calls are TRBV5-1 and TRBJ2-3, with 11 positions matching TRBD2. Germline V CDR1 and CDR2: SGHRS, YFSETQ. CDR3 length: 18 amino acids. The V segment lost 4 bases and the J segment 3 bases; nucleotides outside the gene matches: 13. CDR3 nucleotide sequence: TGCGCCAGCAGCCGGCGGTTCTCTCTAGCGGGAGGAACAGATACGCAGTATTTT. Translating it yields CASSRRFSLAGGTDTQYF.

Concerning this clonotype itself: A much larger clone lies one base from this, so it may be a read error. The V and J genes are TRBV10-3 and TRBJ1-1; D is uncertain. Germline V CDR1 and CDR2: ENHRY, SYGVKD. Trimming pared 2 bases from V and 1 base from J, leaving 17 bases between. There are 17 residues in the CDR3. CDR3 nucleotide sequence: TGTGCCATCAGTGAGCGCCCGGGCGGCCGGAAGAACACTGAAGCTTTCTTT. Translated, it gives CAISERPGGRKNTEAFF.

This clonotype came up many times. This rearrangement joins TRBV4-1 to TRBJ2-1, with 12 positions matching TRBD2. V gave up 2 bases and J gave up 3 bases; unmatched junction bases: 5. CDR1 is MGHRA and CDR2 is YSYEKL in the germline V gene. This CDR3 is built from 17 residues. The CDR3 region is CASSQRGLAGYYNEQFF. The CDR3 DNA sequence: TGCGCCAGCAGCCAACGGGGACTAGCGGGCTACTACAATGAGCAGTTCTTC.

This sequence joins TRBV18 and TRBJ2-2; D is undetermined. CDR1 and CDR2 (germline): KGHSH, LQKENI. The CDR3 is made up of 15 amino acids. V was pared by 2 bases and J by 7 bases, with 14 bases between. The CDR3 reads CASSPYKFSGGELFF. CDR3 nucleotide sequence: TGTGCCAGCTCACCATATAAATTTTCAGGCGGGGAGCTGTTTTTT.

There are many counts of this clonotype. V and J are TRBV25-1 and TRBJ1-4, with D perhaps TRBD1 (5 bases). Trimming pared 3 bases from V and 6 bases from J, leaving 14 bases between. The germline V gene has CDR1 MGHDK and CDR2 SYGVNS. The CDR3 has 15 residues. The CDR3 sequence is CASSELTELDEKLFF. The CDR3 nucleotides are TGTGCCAGCAGTGAGTTGACAGAGTTGGATGAAAAACTGTTTTTT. Looking up the rest from reference TRBV25-1 and TRBJ1-4 gives the full variable domain: EADIYQTPRYLVIGTGKKITLECSQTMGHDKMYWYQQDPGMELHLIHYSYGVNSTEKGDLSSESTVSRIRTEHFPLTLESARPSHTSQYLCASSELTELDEKLFFGSGTQLSVL.

This clonotype was counted many times. The chain recombines TRBV7-2 with TRBJ1-2; no clear D gene. The germline V gene encodes CDR1 SGHTA and CDR2 FQGNSA. Trimming took off 5 bases at V and 4 bases at J, with 26 bases between the two ends. The CDR3 contains 18 residues. The CDR3 region is CASSPPVGWEMQSYGYTF. For the CDR3, the DNA is TGTGCCAGCAGCCCTCCGGTCGGGTGGGAGATGCAAAGCTATGGCTACACCTTC. Using reference TRBV7-2 and TRBJ1-2 for the parts outside the CDR3, the full variable domain is GAGVSQSPSNKVTEKGKDVELRCDPISGHTALYWYRQSLGQGLEFLIYFQGNSAPDKSGLPSDRFSAERTGGSVSTLTIQRTQQEDSAVYLCASSPPVGWEMQSYGYTFGSGTRLTVV.